One and the same sample provided the 14 T cell receptor beta chains below, sequenced in a study of cytomegalovirus exposure and HLA in healthy donors. Primers for the PCR totalled 60 Vbeta and 13 Jbeta. Libraries were prepared by immunoSEQ multiplex PCR; TCRdb keeps only in-frame clonotypes and omits some of them. The data contain about 130,000 clones, 75% to 85% of them singletons. The specimen was PBMCs. The source is a male donor in good health and CMV-seronegative.

This chain links TRBV6-1 with TRBJ2-5; maybe TRBD1 (6 bases). The J call may be faulty, since TRBJ2-7 better matches the DNA end. In germline, CDR1 is MNHNS, CDR2 SASEGT. This CDR3 spans 14 amino acids. CDR3 nucleotides: TGTGCCAGCAGTACCCGAGGGGGTTCCTACGAGCAGTACTTC. Translating it yields CASSTRGGSYEQYF.

The chain combines TRBV6-6 with TRBJ1-2, with D perhaps TRBD1 (6 bases). Germline assignment: CDR1 MNHNY and CDR2 SVGAGI (reference sequence). CDR3 length equals 14 residues. V lost 4 bases, J lost 10 bases, and 19 bases lay in between. This CDR3 is CASSSPTGSKDYTF. In DNA form, the CDR3 reads TGTGCCAGCAGTTCTCCCACAGGGAGTAAGGACTACACCTTC.

CDR3 in amino acids: CASSQESAGGELFF. Here the CDR3 DNA reads TGTGCCAGCAGCCAAGAAAGCGCCGGCGGGGAGCTGTTTTTT. The rearrangement links TRBV4-2 to TRBJ2-2; D unclear. V shed 0 bases and J shed 7 bases, with 9 bases lying between them. The V gene's germline CDR1 is LGHNA and CDR2 YNFKEQ. CDR3 size: 14 residues.

Only a few counts were recorded for this clone. The chain carries TRBV7-2 and TRBJ1-5, with TRBD1 identical over 7 bases. This CDR3 is 15 amino acids long. Germline V gene data show CDR1 as SGHTA and CDR2 as FQGNSA. The trim removed 1 base at V and 7 bases at J, leaving 7 bases unmatched. The CDR3 reads CASSLVQGPRQPQHF. The CDR3 region has the DNA TGTGCCAGCAGCTTAGTACAGGGGCCTCGGCAGCCCCAGCATTTT.

The chain uses TRBV7-9 and TRBJ2-7; tentative D call: TRBD1 (5 bases). V gave up 1 base and J gave up 2 bases, with 9 bases separating them. Germline V gives CDR1 SEHNR, CDR2 FQNEAQ (reference sequence). The CDR3 contains 14 residues. This CDR3 is CASSLGAGPYEQYF. The CDR3 bases are TGTGCCAGCAGCTTAGGGGCAGGGCCCTACGAGCAGTACTTC.

The chain combines TRBV4-1 with TRBJ2-1; 8 nucleotides align to TRBD2. Germline assignment: CDR1 MGHRA and CDR2 YSYEKL. V lost 4 bases, J lost 8 bases, and 13 bases stayed unmatched. This CDR3 region has 16 residues. CDR3: CASSRQTPGGADEQFF. For the CDR3, the DNA is TGCGCCAGCAGCCGACAAACCCCCGGGGGGGCCGATGAGCAGTTCTTC.

This rearrangement joins TRBV6-5 to TRBJ2-1; a weak D match, TRBD1 (5 bases). Germline V gene lookup returns CDR1 MNHEY and CDR2 SVGAGI. This CDR3 has 14 amino acids. Deletions cut 6 bases from V and 1 base from J, with 10 bases between. CDR3: CASSSQGSYNEQFF. DNA for the CDR3: TGTGCCAGCAGCTCCCAGGGTTCCTACAATGAGCAGTTCTTC.

The CDR3 DNA sequence: TGCGCCAGCAGCGTGGACAGGGGAGGAATAAACACCGGGGAGCTGTTTTTT. Its translation is CASSVDRGGINTGELFF. The chain joins TRBV5-1 to TRBJ2-2; 9 positions match TRBD1. Germline values: CDR1 SGHRS, CDR2 YFSETQ. This CDR3 is built from 17 residues. The J segment lost 2 bases and the V segment lost 4 bases, leaving 9 bases of the junction unmatched.

The chain combines TRBV30 with TRBJ1-2, with 9 bases aligning to TRBD1. V shed 6 bases and J 8 bases; nucleotides not matched to a gene: 7. The V gene's germline CDR1 is GTSNPN and CDR2 SVGIG (reference sequence). This CDR3 has 12 residues. The CDR3 reads CACRDRVDGYTF. CDR3 DNA sequence: TGTGCCTGCCGGGACAGGGTCGACGGCTACACCTTC.

The V and J genes are TRBV25-1 and TRBJ1-5, with 8 bases that match TRBD1. This CDR3 comprises 16 residues. V was clipped by 3 bases and J by 0 bases; unmatched bases: 4. Germline lookup yields CDR1 MGHDK and CDR2 SYGVNS. The DNA for the CDR3 is TGTGCCAGCAGTGACGGACAGGGTGATAGCAATCAGCCCCAGCATTTT. This codes for CASSDGQGDSNQPQHF.

In the case of this clone: The sample has other DNA sequences that encode this CDR3 too. V and J are TRBV11-2 and TRBJ2-7; possible D gene TRBD2, 6 bases. The germline gives CDR1 SGHAT, CDR2 FQNNGV. V shed 0 bases and J shed 6 bases, with 18 bases lying between them. The CDR3 consists of 16 residues. The CDR3 sequence: CASSLEGGGFPPEQYF. CDR3 nucleotide sequence: TGTGCCAGCAGCTTAGAGGGAGGCGGATTCCCCCCCGAGCAGTACTTC.

This chain joins TRBV5-8 and TRBJ1-2; D gene ambiguous. CDR3 length equals 15 residues. Germline values: CDR1 SGHTS, CDR2 YDEGEE. Trimming pared 4 bases from V and 0 bases from J, leaving 13 bases between. CDR3 amino acids: CASSPTERPNYGYTF. CDR3 DNA sequence: TGTGCCAGCAGCCCCACGGAGAGGCCTAACTATGGCTACACCTTC.

Comment on this clone: This CDR3 is also generated by other DNA sequences in the sample. The CDR3 loop reads CASSSDQPQHF. CDR3 in DNA: TGTGCCAGCAGTTCCGATCAGCCCCAGCATTTT. The chain employs TRBV6-6 and TRBJ1-5; D gene uncertain. CDR3 length equals 11 residues. Trimming took 4 bases from V and 5 from J, leaving 3 bases between them. Per the germline V gene, CDR1 is MNHNY and CDR2 is SVGAGI (reference sequence).

This clone was observed a few times. V and J are TRBV13 and TRBJ2-5; 9 bases align to TRBD1. CDR1 is PRHDT, CDR2 FYEKMQ, per germline (reference sequence). The V gene end was trimmed by 5 bases and the J gene end by 5 bases; junction bases not matched to a gene: 9. This CDR3 has 15 residues. The CDR3 region is CASSAGQGRSETQYF. DNA of the CDR3: TGTGCCAGCAGCGCCGGACAGGGGAGATCGGAGACCCAGTACTTC.